The 19 T cell receptor beta chains below were found in one sample sequenced in a study of T cell responses to AZD1222 COVID-19 vaccine. Clones were read by immunoSEQ multiplex PCR, and TCRdb kept only the in-frame ones, dropping some. The sample has over 150,000 clones, around 90% seen once. The source was peripheral blood, collected on day 0 of AZD1222 vaccination. These receptors came from an adult in good health.

The genes are TRBV7-3 and TRBJ2-1; D may be TRBD2 (6 bases). The length of the CDR3 is 15 residues. The V gene lost 3 bases and the J gene lost 4 bases, with 13 bases spanning the gap. Germline V CDR1 and CDR2: SGHTA, FQGTGA. The CDR3 DNA reads TGTGCCAGCAGCTTGGTTGGCGGGGAGTACAATGAGCAGTTCTTC. It is translated as CASSLVGGEYNEQFF.

The gene calls are TRBV6-4 and TRBJ2-2, with 9 bases matching TRBD1. CDR1 and CDR2 from the germline V gene are MRHNA and SNTAGT. The J segment lost 5 bases and the V segment lost 6 bases, leaving 7 bases of the junction unmatched. This CDR3 contains 15 residues. CDR3 DNA: TGTGCCAGCAGCCCCGGGACAGGGAGGACCGGGGAGCTGTTTTTT. Protein product: CASSPGTGRTGELFF.

The chain is built from TRBV4-1 and TRBJ1-5, with TRBD1 as a possible D gene (6 bases). Trimming shortened V by 6 bases and J by 6 bases, and 12 bases separated the two germline ends. The CDR3 is 13 residues long. The germline CDR1 and CDR2 sequences are MGHRA and YSYEKL. The CDR3 DNA reads as TGCGCCAGCAGTCCACAGGGAGGTCAGCCCCAGCATTTT. Translation: CASSPQGGQPQHF.

The rearrangement joins TRBV2 to TRBJ1-5; D remains ambiguous. Trimming removed 10 bases from V and 4 bases from J, with 17 bases in between. The length of the CDR3 is 14 residues. Germline CDR1 reads SNHLY; CDR2 reads FYNNEI. CDR3 region: CATLGSAGNQPQHF. CDR3 sequence (DNA): TGTGCCACCCTGGGGAGTGCGGGGAATCAGCCCCAGCATTTT. Together with reference TRBV2 and TRBJ1-5, the CDR3 gives the full variable domain: EPEVTQTPSHQVTQMGQEVILRCVPISNHLYFYWYRQILGQKVEFLVSFYNNEISEKSEIFDDQFSVERPDGSNFTLKIRSTKLEDSAMYFCATLGSAGNQPQHFGDGTRLSIL.

The chain links TRBV5-8 to TRBJ2-2, with D unclear. V shed 0 bases and J shed 6 bases, with 3 bases lying between them. The CDR3 covers 12 residues. Germline CDR1 SGHTS, CDR2 YDEGEE. The CDR3 reads CASSLGAGELFF. In nucleotides, the CDR3 is TGTGCCAGCAGCTTGGGGGCCGGGGAGCTGTTTTTT.

The chain recombines TRBV10-3 with TRBJ1-2; D may be TRBD1 (6 bases). Germline V lookup: CDR1 ENHRY, CDR2 SYGVKD. This CDR3 comprises 11 residues. The V and J ends lost 10 bases and 8 bases respectively, with 14 bases between them. The CDR3 bases are TGTGCCACGAACAGGGCAGGAGGCTACACCTTC. Its translation: CATNRAGGYTF.

The count of this clone is one. The rearrangement joins TRBV6-5 to TRBJ2-5; TRBD1 matches at 7 bases. J was trimmed by 10 bases and V by 0 bases; bases with no gene match: 5. CDR3 size: 13 residues. Germline CDR1 reads MNHEY; CDR2 reads SVGAGI. Here the CDR3 DNA reads TGTGCCAGCAGTTACTCGAACCAGGGGGACCAGTACTTC. Its protein product is CASSYSNQGDQYF.

For this clone: The junction shows a germline mismatch at one end, possibly a read error. Here the CDR3 reads CASSVGGGFTYEQYF. CDR3 DNA sequence: TGTGCCAGCAGCGTAGGGGGGGGATTTACCTACGAGCAGTACTTC. The chain has TRBV13 and TRBJ2-7, with TRBD2 as a possible D gene (7 bases). This CDR3 contains 15 residues. CDR1 is PRHDT, CDR2 FYEKMQ, per germline (reference sequence).

This chain connects TRBV9 to TRBJ1-5; D uncertain. Trimming removed 0 bases from V and 0 bases from J, with 10 bases in between. The CDR3 spans 16 residues. Germline CDR1 SGDLS, CDR2 YYNGEE. CDR3 nucleotide sequence: TGTGCCAGCAGCGTAGGGCACGGAAATAGCAATCAGCCCCAGCATTTT. Protein sequence: CASSVGHGNSNQPQHF.

V and J are TRBV10-3 and TRBJ2-7; no clear D. V lost 11 bases to trimming and J lost 3 bases, with 20 bases between them. Germline CDR1 reads ENHRY; CDR2 reads SYGVKD. This CDR3 comprises 14 residues. The CDR3 bases are TGTGCCGCCAACGGGCAGTCTAACCTCTACGAGCAGTACTTC. This codes for CAANGQSNLYEQYF.

The chain employs TRBV29-1 and TRBJ1-4, with 10 positions matching TRBD1. Germline V gives CDR1 SQVTM, CDR2 ANQGSEA. Losses at the gene ends were 6 bases for V and 7 bases for J; bases not matched to a gene: 8. CDR3 length: 14 amino acids. The CDR3 nucleotides read TGCAGCGTAGACCGACAGGGGGCAGGTGAAAAACTGTTTTTT. Protein product: CSVDRQGAGEKLFF.

V is TRBV7-9 and J is TRBJ1-2; D gene unclear. Germline V gives CDR1 SEHNR, CDR2 FQNEAQ (reference sequence). Trimming removed 1 base at V and 2 bases at J, with 17 bases between. The CDR3 is made up of 17 amino acids. CDR3 nucleotide sequence: TGTGCCAGCAGCTTAGGATTCGCGGACGTACTAAACTATGGCTACACCTTC. It is translated as CASSLGFADVLNYGYTF.

The V and J genes are TRBV6-1 and TRBJ2-6; D not certain. Between the trimmed V and J ends, which lost 0 bases and 0 bases, there was a span of 3 bases. In germline, CDR1 is MNHNS, CDR2 SASEGT. The CDR3 is 15 residues long. The DNA for the CDR3 is TGTGCCAGCAGTGAAGCGAACTCTGGGGCCAACGTCCTGACTTTC. Its protein product is CASSEANSGANVLTF.

V usage is TRBV6-5 and J usage is TRBJ1-2; D is perhaps TRBD1 (6 bases). Germline CDR1 MNHEY, CDR2 SVGAGI. The CDR3 length is 16 residues. Between the trimmed V and J ends, which lost 2 bases and 5 bases, there was a span of 18 bases. The CDR3 nucleotides read TGTGCCAGCAGTTACCTCACAGGGACAAGTCTATATGGCTACACCTTC. Encoded protein: CASSYLTGTSLYGYTF.

The rearrangement links TRBV28 to TRBJ2-7, with TRBD2 as a possible D gene (6 bases). V lost 7 bases and J 4 bases, leaving 11 bases between the germline ends. The CDR3 covers 12 residues. Germline assignment: CDR1 MDHEN and CDR2 SYDVKM. The CDR3 sequence is CASNSRDYEQYF. Here the CDR3 DNA reads TGTGCCAGCAACTCGCGGGATTACGAGCAGTACTTC.

The V and J genes are TRBV4-3 and TRBJ1-1; the D is unclear. Trimming pared 0 bases from V and 0 bases from J, leaving 11 bases between. The CDR3 consists of 16 residues. Germline V lookup: CDR1 LGHNA, CDR2 YSLEER. The chain's CDR3 is CASSQDSGKLNTEAFF. In DNA form, the CDR3 reads TGCGCCAGCAGCCAAGATTCCGGCAAACTGAACACTGAAGCTTTCTTT.

V gene TRBV9 combines with J gene TRBJ2-7; no reliable D call. CDR1 is SGDLS, CDR2 YYNGEE, per germline. CDR3 length equals 13 residues. Trimming removed 4 bases at V and 2 bases at J, with 10 bases between. The CDR3 DNA is TGTGCCAGCAGCCCTACCCCGGCCTACGAGCAGTACTTC. Translation: CASSPTPAYEQYF.

This rearrangement joins TRBV9 to TRBJ2-1; D is ambiguous. The CDR3 runs to 12 residues. CDR1 and CDR2 (germline): SGDLS, YYNGEE. The V gene lost 0 bases and the J gene lost 9 bases, with 7 bases spanning the gap. The CDR3 sequence: CASSVDVGEQFF. Here the CDR3 DNA reads TGTGCCAGCAGCGTAGACGTCGGTGAGCAGTTCTTC.

The chain uses TRBV6-5 and TRBJ2-2; 9 bases align to TRBD1. Germline CDR1 is MNHEY and CDR2 is SVGAGI. V was clipped by 6 bases and J by 4 bases; unmatched bases: 6. This CDR3 has 15 residues. This chain's CDR3 is CASRRQGVGTGELFF. As DNA, the CDR3 is TGTGCCAGCAGGAGACAGGGGGTGGGCACCGGGGAGCTGTTTTTT.